This entry describes one T cell receptor beta chain. The V gene end was trimmed by 4 bases and the J gene end by 6 bases; junction bases not matched to a gene: 12. This CDR3 region has 15 residues. Germline V lookup: CDR1 SGHRS, CDR2 YFSETQ. This sample is part of a study of blood T cell repertoires in COVID-19. Study-wide context: Samples taken during acute and convalescent COVID-19 were collected in the United States, Italy and Spain.

Source study methods: How many nucleated cells were present was estimated from reference gene primer amplification. The table came from immunoSEQ multiplex PCR; TCRdb's copy has only in-frame clones and leaves some out. V, J and clone size derive from that table, while D and trimming were established from the DNA sequence. The sample includes around 62,000 clones, around 89% of them seen just once. This clonotype was sampled from a man in his sixties with acute or convalescent COVID-19. The sequenced sample was peripheral blood. The V gene is TRBV5-1, the J gene TRBJ2-7, with 8 bases identical to TRBD1. CDR3 amino acids: CASSINNDRGGEQYF. The CDR3 region has the DNA TGCGCCAGCAGCATAAACAATGACAGGGGAGGCGAGCAGTACTTC.